This T cell receptor beta chain was recorded in a study of blood T cell repertoires in COVID-19. Study background: Samples came from the United States, Italy and Spain, spanning acute and convalescent COVID-19.

Only in-frame clones appear in the TCRdb table, and some are missing; sequencing was by immunoSEQ multiplex PCR. The table lists 150,000 to 200,000 clones, nearly 90% of them singletons, with 1.5% to 2% in the top ten. Trimming took 6 bases from V and 4 from J, leaving 10 bases between them. The CDR3 is 14 amino acids. Looked up from germline, CDR1 is SNHLY and CDR2 is FYNNEI. The sequenced sample was peripheral blood. This chain joins TRBV2 and TRBJ2-6, with a tentative D call TRBD1 (5 bases). The TCR was taken from a man aged 18 to 29 who had recovered from COVID-19. The CDR3: CASSPGYGANVLTF. Here the CDR3 DNA reads TGTGCCAGCAGCCCAGGGTACGGGGCCAACGTCCTGACTTTC.